Listed here are 4 T cell receptor beta chains from one sample, sequenced in a study of shared T cell receptors in the human thymus. Libraries were prepared by immunoSEQ multiplex PCR; TCRdb keeps only in-frame clonotypes and omits some of them. The sample has roughly 500,000 clones, 75% to 80% seen once. These data also formed part of another study, on human thymus T cells.

The sample consisted of thymocytes. These receptors all come from a boy in the first two years of life with a congenital heart defect.

This rearrangement joins TRBV27 to TRBJ2-7, with a tentative D call TRBD2 (6 bases). Trimming stripped 0 bases from V and 2 bases from J, with 14 bases between. The CDR3 contains 16 residues. In germline, CDR1 is MNHEY, CDR2 SMNVEV (reference sequence). For the CDR3, the DNA is TGTGCCAGCAGTTTATCGAGGGCAGGGAGGCCCTACGAGCAGTACTTC. It yields the protein CASSLSRAGRPYEQYF.

This chain connects TRBV7-9 to TRBJ2-3; 11 bases align to TRBD2. The germline CDR1 and CDR2 sequences are SEHNR and FQNEAQ (reference sequence). The CDR3 consists of 17 residues. J was trimmed by 0 bases and V by 3 bases; bases with no gene match: 5. For the CDR3, the DNA is TGTGCCAGCAGCTTTTCCGGGACTAGCGGTAGCACAGATACGCAGTATTTT. As protein: CASSFSGTSGSTDTQYF.

The chain carries TRBV5-1 and TRBJ2-4; D is possibly TRBD1 (5 bases). CDR1 is SGHRS and CDR2 is YFSETQ in the germline V gene. Trimming cost V 4 bases and J 0 bases, with 17 bases left between them. The CDR3 contains 17 residues. This CDR3 reads CASSPEGEKLAKNIQYF. The CDR3 DNA follows: TGCGCCAGCAGCCCAGAAGGGGAAAAGCTAGCCAAAAACATTCAGTACTTC.

This clone was found a few times. V gene TRBV7-9 combines with J gene TRBJ2-1; D is uncertain. The CDR3 contains 14 residues. Germline V gene lookup returns CDR1 SEHNR and CDR2 FQNEAQ (reference sequence). The V gene lost 2 bases and the J gene lost 4 bases, with 9 bases spanning the gap. The CDR3 nucleotides read TGTGCCAGCAGCTTACGAGGCCCTTACAATGAGCAGTTCTTC. The encoded protein is CASSLRGPYNEQFF.